These 13 T cell receptor beta chains originate from one sample sequenced in a study of shared clonotypes between healthy human individuals. TCRdb keeps only in-frame clones here, not all; method: immunoSEQ multiplex PCR. This table has around 2.1 million clones, just over 90% appearing once. Naive CD8 populations comprised CD45RO-negative cells positively selected for CCR7, excluding terminally differentiated effector memory CD45RA+ cells. The source material was naive CD8+ T cells from PBMCs. These receptors were taken from a man younger than 30 in good health. Some clones in this sample may be carry-over from other donors' samples.

As for this clone: The same CDR3 also results from other DNA sequences found in this sample. The chain employs TRBV14 and TRBJ2-7, with a tentative D call TRBD1 (6 bases). Trimming stripped 0 bases from V and 1 base from J, with 10 bases between. Germline V lookup: CDR1 SGHDN, CDR2 FVKESK. This CDR3 has 15 residues. CDR3 coding DNA: TGTGCCAGCAGCCAAGACCAGGGGCCGTCCTACGAGCAGTACTTC. Residues: CASSQDQGPSYEQYF.

In DNA, the CDR3 is TGTGCCACCGGGACAGGGTCGGCAGCGGGAGGGTACTACGAGCAGTACTTC. Translating it yields CATGTGSAAGGYYEQYF. The chain has TRBV10-3 and TRBJ2-7; a possible D gene is TRBD2 (10 bases). This CDR3 is built from 17 residues. CDR1 and CDR2 (germline): ENHRY, SYGVKD. Trimming stripped 10 bases from V and 3 bases from J, with 28 bases between.

The rearrangement uses TRBV28 and TRBJ2-1, with D uncertain. Germline V gene lookup returns CDR1 MDHEN and CDR2 SYDVKM. V gave up 7 bases and J gave up 4 bases, with 14 bases separating them. The CDR3 has 14 amino acids. The CDR3 loop reads CASTLGLRYNEQFF. The CDR3 region has the DNA TGTGCCAGCACCCTTGGGTTGCGTTACAATGAGCAGTTCTTC.

The gene calls are TRBV4-3 and TRBJ2-7; 7 bases fit TRBD2. V shed 1 base and J 0 bases; nucleotides not matched to a gene: 6. Per the germline V gene, CDR1 is LGHNA and CDR2 is YSLEER. CDR3 size: 16 residues. CDR3 in DNA: TGCGCCAGCAGCCAAGGGCTGGGAGGGAGCTCCTACGAGCAGTACTTC. Translating gives CASSQGLGGSSYEQYF.

The rearrangement links TRBV27 to TRBJ2-7; D tentatively reads TRBD1 or TRBD2 (6 bases each). V gave up 5 bases and J gave up 0 bases, with 17 bases separating them. CDR3 length: 16 residues. CDR1 is MNHEY and CDR2 is SMNVEV in the germline V gene (reference sequence). This CDR3 is CASSPSRGVASYEQYF. In DNA form, the CDR3 reads TGTGCCAGCAGTCCCTCAAGGGGGGTGGCCTCCTACGAGCAGTACTTC.

The chain links TRBV28 to TRBJ2-2; a weak D match, TRBD2 (5 bases). V dropped 6 bases and J dropped 6 bases, with 11 bases sitting between them. This CDR3 spans 13 amino acids. Looked up from germline, CDR1 is MDHEN and CDR2 is SYDVKM. CDR3 sequence (DNA): TGTGCCAGCAGCGCCACTAGTTCCGGGGAGCTGTTTTTT. Translating gives CASSATSSGELFF.

The V gene is TRBV4-1, the J gene TRBJ1-2; tentatively, D is TRBD1 (6 bases). This CDR3 comprises 14 residues. Germline V gives CDR1 MGHRA, CDR2 YSYEKL. V was shortened by 4 bases and J by 6 bases, with 15 bases between the two germline ends. As DNA, the CDR3 is TGCGCCAGCAGCCTATCTCCAGGGGCTCATGGCTACACCTTC. It yields the protein CASSLSPGAHGYTF.

To note about this clone: At the DNA level, this CDR3 is encoded by other sequences in the same sample as well. The chain recombines TRBV28 with TRBJ2-7; no definite D call. The CDR3 spans 12 residues. The germline V and J ends were trimmed by 4 bases and 3 bases, with 7 bases remaining between them. The germline V gene has CDR1 MDHEN and CDR2 SYDVKM. This chain's CDR3 is CASSWSGYEQYF. The CDR3 nucleotides are TGTGCCAGCAGTTGGTCAGGCTACGAGCAGTACTTC. The full variable domain, its missing parts supplied by reference TRBV28 and TRBJ2-7, is DVKVTQSSRYLVKRTGEKVFLECVQDMDHENMFWYRQDPGLGLRLIYFSYDVKMKEKGDIPEGYSVSREKKERFSLILESASTNQTSMYLCASSWSGYEQYFGPGTRLTVT.

This sequence joins TRBV2 and TRBJ2-3; 10 bases are a match to TRBD2. Per germline, CDR1 SNHLY and CDR2 FYNNEI. The CDR3 extends over 15 amino acids. Unmatched junction bases numbered 3, after V lost 5 bases and J lost 1 base. This CDR3 is CASSKREGRTDTQYF. CDR3 DNA: TGTGCCAGCAGTAAGCGGGAGGGCCGCACAGATACGCAGTATTTT.

The V gene is TRBV6-1, the J gene TRBJ2-5, with D possibly being TRBD1 (5 bases). The CDR3 sequence is 14 residues long. Per germline, CDR1 MNHNS and CDR2 SASEGT. Trimming stripped 7 bases from V and 2 bases from J, with 14 bases between. The CDR3 sequence is CASTKTVRQETQYF. The DNA for the CDR3 is TGTGCCAGCACCAAGACAGTACGGCAAGAGACCCAGTACTTC.

This clone was counted between two and nine times. V gene TRBV2 combines with J gene TRBJ1-2, with D possibly TRBD1 on 6 matching bases. The ends were cut back, 3 bases at V and 3 bases at J, with 17 bases in the middle. CDR1 and CDR2 from the germline V gene are SNHLY and FYNNEI. The CDR3 has 16 amino acids. This CDR3 is CASSDPHGTHDYGYTF. The CDR3 DNA is TGTGCCAGCAGTGATCCCCATGGGACACACGACTATGGCTACACCTTC.

CDR3: CASSGWRGLSSTGELFF. The CDR3 DNA sequence: TGTGCCAGTAGTGGCTGGAGGGGGCTCTCCAGCACCGGGGAGCTGTTTTTT. The chain uses TRBV19 and TRBJ2-2; tentatively, D is TRBD1 (7 bases). CDR1 is LNHDA, CDR2 SQIVND, per germline (reference sequence). Trimming shortened V by 5 bases and J by 4 bases, and 20 bases separated the two germline ends. The CDR3 totals 17 residues.

This rearrangement joins TRBV28 to TRBJ1-1; D unresolved. Trimming removed 2 bases from V and 11 bases from J, with 15 bases in between. Germline V gene lookup returns CDR1 MDHEN and CDR2 SYDVKM. The CDR3 extends over 13 amino acids. CDR3 amino acids: CASSLVEGGGAFF. CDR3 nucleotides: TGTGCCAGCAGTTTAGTCGAGGGCGGCGGCGCTTTCTTT.